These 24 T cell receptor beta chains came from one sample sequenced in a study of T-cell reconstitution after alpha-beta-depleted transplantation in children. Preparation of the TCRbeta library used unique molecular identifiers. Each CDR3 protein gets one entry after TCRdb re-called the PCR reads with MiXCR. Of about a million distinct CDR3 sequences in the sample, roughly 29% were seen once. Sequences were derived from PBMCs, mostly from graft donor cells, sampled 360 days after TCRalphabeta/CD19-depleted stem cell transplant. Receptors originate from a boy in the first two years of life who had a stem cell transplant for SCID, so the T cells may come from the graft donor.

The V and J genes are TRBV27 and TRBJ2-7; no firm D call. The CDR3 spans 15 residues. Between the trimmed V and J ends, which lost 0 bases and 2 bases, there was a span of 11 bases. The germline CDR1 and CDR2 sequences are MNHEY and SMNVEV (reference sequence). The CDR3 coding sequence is TGTGCCAGCAGTTTATCCGGGCCGGATACCTACGAGCAGTACTTC. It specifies CASSLSGPDTYEQYF.

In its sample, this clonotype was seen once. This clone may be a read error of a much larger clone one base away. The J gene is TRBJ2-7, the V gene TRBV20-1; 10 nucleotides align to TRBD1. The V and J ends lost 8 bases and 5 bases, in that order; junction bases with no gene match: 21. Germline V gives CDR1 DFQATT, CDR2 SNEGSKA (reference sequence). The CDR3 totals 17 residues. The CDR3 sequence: CSSPGQGNGRGLDEQYF. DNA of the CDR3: TGCAGTTCCCCGGGACAGGGGAATGGTAGGGGGTTAGACGAGCAGTACTTC.

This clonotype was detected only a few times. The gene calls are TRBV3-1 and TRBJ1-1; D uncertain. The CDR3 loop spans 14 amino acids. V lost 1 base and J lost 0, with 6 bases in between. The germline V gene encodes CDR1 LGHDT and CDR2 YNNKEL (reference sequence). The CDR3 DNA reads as TGTGCCAGCAGCCAAGTTACAGTGAACACTGAAGCTTTCTTT. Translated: CASSQVTVNTEAFF.

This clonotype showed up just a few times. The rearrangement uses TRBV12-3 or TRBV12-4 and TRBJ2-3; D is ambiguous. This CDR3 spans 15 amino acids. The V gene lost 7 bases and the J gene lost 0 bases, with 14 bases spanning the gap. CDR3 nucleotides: TGTGCCAGCACCACCCCTTTGGGGAGCACAGATACGCAGTATTTT. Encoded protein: CASTTPLGSTDTQYF.

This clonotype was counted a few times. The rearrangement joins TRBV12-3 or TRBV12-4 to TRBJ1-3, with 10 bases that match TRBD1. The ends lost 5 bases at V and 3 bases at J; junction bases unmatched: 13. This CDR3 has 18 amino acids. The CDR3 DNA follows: TGTGCCAGCAGTCCTCCAGGGGACAGGGGAGAGGTTGGAAACACCATATATTTT. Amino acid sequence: CASSPPGDRGEVGNTIYF.

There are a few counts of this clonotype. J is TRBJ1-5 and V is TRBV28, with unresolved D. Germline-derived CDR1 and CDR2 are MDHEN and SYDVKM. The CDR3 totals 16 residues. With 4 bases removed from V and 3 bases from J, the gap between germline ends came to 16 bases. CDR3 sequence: CASSSGRGPLNQPQHF. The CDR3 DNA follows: TGTGCCAGCAGTTCGGGCAGAGGCCCCCTCAATCAGCCCCAGCATTTT.

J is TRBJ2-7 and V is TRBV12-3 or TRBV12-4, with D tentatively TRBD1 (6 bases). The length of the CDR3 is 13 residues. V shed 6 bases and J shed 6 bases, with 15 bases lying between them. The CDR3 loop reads CASSATGSGEQYF. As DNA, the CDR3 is TGTGCCAGCAGCGCTACAGGGTCAGGCGAGCAGTACTTC.

The DNA of the CDR3 is TGTGCCAGCAGGTCCGGGACAGGGTTTGGCCTACGTACGTACAATGAGCAGTTCTTC. It is translated as CASRSGTGFGLRTYNEQFF. The chain has TRBV3-1 and TRBJ2-1; 9 nucleotides line up with TRBD1. There are 19 residues in the CDR3. V was pared by 6 bases and J by 4 bases, with 19 bases of the junction left unmatched. Germline-derived CDR1 and CDR2 are LGHDT and YNNKEL (reference sequence).

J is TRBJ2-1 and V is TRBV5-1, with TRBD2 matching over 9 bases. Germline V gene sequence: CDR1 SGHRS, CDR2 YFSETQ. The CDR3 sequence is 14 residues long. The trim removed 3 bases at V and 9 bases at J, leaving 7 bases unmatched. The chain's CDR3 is CASSWTSVPSEQFF. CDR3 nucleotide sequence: TGCGCCAGCAGCTGGACTAGCGTACCAAGTGAGCAGTTCTTC.

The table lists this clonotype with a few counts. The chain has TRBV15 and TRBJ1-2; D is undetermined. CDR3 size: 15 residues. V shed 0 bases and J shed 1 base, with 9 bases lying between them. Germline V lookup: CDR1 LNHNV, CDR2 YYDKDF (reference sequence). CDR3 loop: CATSRDRGLNYGYTF. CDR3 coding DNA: TGTGCCACCAGCAGAGACCGGGGTCTTAACTATGGCTACACCTTC.

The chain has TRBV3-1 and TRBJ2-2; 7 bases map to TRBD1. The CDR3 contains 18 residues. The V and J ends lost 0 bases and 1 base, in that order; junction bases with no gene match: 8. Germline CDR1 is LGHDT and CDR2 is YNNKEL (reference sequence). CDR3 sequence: CASSQEWLRTGNTGELFF. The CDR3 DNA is TGTGCCAGCAGCCAAGAGTGGTTAAGGACAGGGAACACCGGGGAGCTGTTTTTT.

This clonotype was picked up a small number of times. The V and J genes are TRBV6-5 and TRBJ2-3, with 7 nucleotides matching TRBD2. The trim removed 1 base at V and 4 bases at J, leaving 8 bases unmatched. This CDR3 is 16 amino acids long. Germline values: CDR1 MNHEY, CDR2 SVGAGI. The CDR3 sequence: CASSYFQTSFSDTQYF. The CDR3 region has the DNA TGTGCCAGCAGTTACTTTCAGACTAGCTTCTCAGATACGCAGTATTTT.

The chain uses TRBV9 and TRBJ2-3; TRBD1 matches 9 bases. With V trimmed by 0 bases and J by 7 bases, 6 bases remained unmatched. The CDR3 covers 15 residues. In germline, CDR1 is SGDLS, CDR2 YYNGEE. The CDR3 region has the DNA TGTGCCAGCAGCGTAGTACACGGGACAGGGTATACGCAGTATTTT. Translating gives CASSVVHGTGYTQYF. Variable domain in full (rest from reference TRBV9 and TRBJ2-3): DSGVTQTPKHLITATGQRVTLRCSPRSGDLSVYWYQQSLDQGLQFLIQYYNGEERAKGNILERFSAQQFPDLHSELNLSSLELGDSALYFCASSVVHGTGYTQYFGPGTRLTVL.

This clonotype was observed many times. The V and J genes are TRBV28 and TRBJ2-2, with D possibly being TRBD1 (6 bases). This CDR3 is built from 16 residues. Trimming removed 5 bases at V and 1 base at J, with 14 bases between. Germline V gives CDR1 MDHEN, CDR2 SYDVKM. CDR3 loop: CASSTAGTMNTGELFF. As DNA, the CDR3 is TGTGCCAGCAGTACGGCCGGGACAATGAACACCGGGGAGCTGTTTTTT.

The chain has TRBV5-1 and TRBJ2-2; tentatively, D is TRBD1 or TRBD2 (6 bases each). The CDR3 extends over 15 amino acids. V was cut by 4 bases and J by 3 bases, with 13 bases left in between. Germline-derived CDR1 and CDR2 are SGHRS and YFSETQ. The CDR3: CASSRRRGDTGELFF. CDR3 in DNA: TGCGCCAGCAGCCGGCGGAGGGGGGACACCGGGGAGCTGTTTTTT. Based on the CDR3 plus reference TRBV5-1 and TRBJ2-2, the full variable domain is KAGVTQTPRYLIKTRGQQVTLSCSPISGHRSVSWYQQTPGQGLQFLFEYFSETQRNKGNFPGRFSGRQFSNSRSEMNVSTLELGDSALYLCASSRRRGDTGELFFGEGSRLTVL.

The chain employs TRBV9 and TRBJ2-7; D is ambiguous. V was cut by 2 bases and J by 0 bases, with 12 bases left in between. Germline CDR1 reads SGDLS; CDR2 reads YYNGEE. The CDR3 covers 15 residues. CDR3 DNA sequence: TGTGCCAGCAGCGTTTCTCCGGGTTTCTCCTACGAGCAGTACTTC. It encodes CASSVSPGFSYEQYF.

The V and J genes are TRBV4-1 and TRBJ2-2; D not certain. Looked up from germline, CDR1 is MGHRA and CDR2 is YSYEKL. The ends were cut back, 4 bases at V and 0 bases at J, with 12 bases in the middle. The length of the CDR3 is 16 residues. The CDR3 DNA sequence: TGCGCCAGCAGCCTATCGGGCTTCCCGAACACCGGGGAGCTGTTTTTT. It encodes CASSLSGFPNTGELFF.

The CDR3 DNA follows: TGTGCCAGCAGCCCCGGGGTCATAGTGAGCGGAGAGACCCAGTACTTC. Protein product: CASSPGVIVSGETQYF. The chain joins TRBV7-2 to TRBJ2-5, with D tentatively TRBD2 (5 bases). Germline V gives CDR1 SGHTA, CDR2 FQGNSA. V lost 5 bases and J lost 4, with 20 bases in between. The CDR3 spans 16 residues. Complete variable domain (other parts from reference TRBV7-2 and TRBJ2-5): GAGVSQSPSNKVTEKGKDVELRCDPISGHTALYWYRQSLGQGLEFLIYFQGNSAPDKSGLPSDRFSAERTGGSVSTLTIQRTQQEDSAVYLCASSPGVIVSGETQYFGPGTRLLVL.

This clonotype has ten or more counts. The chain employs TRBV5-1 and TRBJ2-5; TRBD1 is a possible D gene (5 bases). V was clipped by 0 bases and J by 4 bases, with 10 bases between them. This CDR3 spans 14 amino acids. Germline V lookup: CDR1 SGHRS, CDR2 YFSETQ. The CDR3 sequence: CASSLAPRGETQYF. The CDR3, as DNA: TGCGCCAGCAGCTTGGCCCCTAGGGGAGAGACCCAGTACTTC.

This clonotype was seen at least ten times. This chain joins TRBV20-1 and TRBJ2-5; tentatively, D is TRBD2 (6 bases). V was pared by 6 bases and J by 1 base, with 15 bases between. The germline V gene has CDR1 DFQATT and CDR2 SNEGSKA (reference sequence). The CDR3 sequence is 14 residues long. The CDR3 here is CSADQAGPQETQYF. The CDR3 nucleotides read TGCAGTGCCGACCAAGCGGGCCCCCAAGAGACCCAGTACTTC.

In DNA form, the CDR3 reads TGTGCCAGCAGCTTAGTCGAGACAGGGGGCGTCGAGCAGTACTTC. Its protein product is CASSLVETGGVEQYF. The chain links TRBV7-8 to TRBJ2-7; 10 bases align to TRBD1. CDR1 SGHVS and CDR2 FQNEAQ come from the germline V gene. V shed 1 base, J shed 6 bases, and the junction held 6 bases outside the gene matches. CDR3 size: 15 residues.

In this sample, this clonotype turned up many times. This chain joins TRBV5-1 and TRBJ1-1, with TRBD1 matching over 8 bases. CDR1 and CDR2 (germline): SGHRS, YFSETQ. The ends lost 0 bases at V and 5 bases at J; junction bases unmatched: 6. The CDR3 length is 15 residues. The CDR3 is CASSLVGQAQTEAFF. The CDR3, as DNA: TGCGCCAGCAGCTTGGTGGGACAGGCACAGACTGAAGCTTTCTTT.

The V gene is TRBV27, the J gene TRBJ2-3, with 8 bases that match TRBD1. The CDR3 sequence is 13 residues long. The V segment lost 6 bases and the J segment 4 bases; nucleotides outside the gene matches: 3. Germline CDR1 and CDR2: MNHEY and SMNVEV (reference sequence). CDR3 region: CASSWTGPDTQYF. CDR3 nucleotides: TGTGCCAGCAGCTGGACAGGGCCAGATACGCAGTATTTT.

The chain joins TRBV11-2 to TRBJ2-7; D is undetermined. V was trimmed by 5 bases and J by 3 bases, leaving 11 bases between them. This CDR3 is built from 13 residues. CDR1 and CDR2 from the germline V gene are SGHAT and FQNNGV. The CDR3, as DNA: TGTGCCAGCAGCAAAGATAGGCACTACGAGCAGTACTTC. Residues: CASSKDRHYEQYF.